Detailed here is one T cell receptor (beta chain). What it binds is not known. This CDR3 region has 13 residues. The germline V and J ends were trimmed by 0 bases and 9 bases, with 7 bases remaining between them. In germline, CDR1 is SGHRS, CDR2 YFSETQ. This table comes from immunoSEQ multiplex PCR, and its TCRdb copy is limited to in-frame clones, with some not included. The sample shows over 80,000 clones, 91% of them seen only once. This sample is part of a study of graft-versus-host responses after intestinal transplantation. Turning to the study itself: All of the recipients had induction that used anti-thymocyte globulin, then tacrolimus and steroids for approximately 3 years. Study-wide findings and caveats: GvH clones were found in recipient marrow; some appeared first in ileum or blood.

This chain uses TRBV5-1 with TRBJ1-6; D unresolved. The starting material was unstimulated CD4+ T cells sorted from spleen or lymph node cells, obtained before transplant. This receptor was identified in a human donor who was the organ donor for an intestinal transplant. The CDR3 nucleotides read TGCGCCAGCAGCTTGGGACAAGGTTCACCCCTCCACTTT. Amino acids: CASSLGQGSPLHF.